This T cell receptor beta chain derives from a study of T cells in Graves' hyperthyroidism and ophthalmopathy. Researchers amplified the TCR beta CDR3 regions from RNA transcripts. Primed by the HTBI set, a first-round RT-PCR was run on the TCR CDR3. TCRdb analysed the multiplex PCR reads with MiXCR anew, one entry per CDR3 protein. The sample has roughly 520,000 distinct CDR3 sequences, around a quarter seen once; the top ten hold around 11%. This clonotype came up many times. The source material was blood. The TCR sequence derives from a woman aged 25-40 years with Graves' ophthalmopathy.

CDR3 residues: CASSRGQTMNTEAFF. The CDR3 bases are TGTGCCAGCAGCCGCGGACAGACTATGAACACTGAAGCTTTCTTT. The chain uses TRBV7-9 and TRBJ1-1; a possible D gene is TRBD1 (6 bases). The CDR3 is made up of 15 amino acids. Trimming took 5 bases from V and 0 from J, leaving 13 bases between them. The V gene's germline CDR1 is SEHNR and CDR2 FQNEAQ (reference sequence).